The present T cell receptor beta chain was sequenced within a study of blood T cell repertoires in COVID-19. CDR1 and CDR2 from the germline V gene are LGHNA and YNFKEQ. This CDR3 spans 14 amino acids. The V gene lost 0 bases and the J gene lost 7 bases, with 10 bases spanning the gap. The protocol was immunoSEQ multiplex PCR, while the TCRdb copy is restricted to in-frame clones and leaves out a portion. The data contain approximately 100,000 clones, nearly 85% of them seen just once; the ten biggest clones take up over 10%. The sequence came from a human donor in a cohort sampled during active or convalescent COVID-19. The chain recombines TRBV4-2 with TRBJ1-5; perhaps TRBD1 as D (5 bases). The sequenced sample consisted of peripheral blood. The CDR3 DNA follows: TGTGCCAGCAGCCAAGATTGGGGGGAACAGCCCCAGCATTTT. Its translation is CASSQDWGEQPQHF.